These 18 T cell receptor beta chains share one sample of origin, sequenced in a study of T cell responses to AZD1222 COVID-19 vaccine. Libraries were prepared by immunoSEQ multiplex PCR; TCRdb keeps only in-frame clonotypes and omits some of them. The repertoire holds some 83,000 clones, with 85% to 90% as singletons. This specimen consisted of peripheral blood, obtained on day 0 of AZD1222 vaccination. Receptor source: an adult in good health.

This sequence joins TRBV6-2 or TRBV6-3 and TRBJ1-2, with TRBD1 matching over 9 bases. Unmatched junction bases numbered 5, after V lost 5 bases and J lost 4 bases. The CDR3 is made up of 14 amino acids. Looked up from germline, CDR1 is MNHEY and CDR2 is SVGEGT. CDR3 nucleotide sequence: TGTGCCAGCAGTCCACCGACAGGGGGCTATGGCTACACCTTC. This gives the protein CASSPPTGGYGYTF.

The V call is TRBV10-3, the J call TRBJ2-1, with D unresolved. CDR1 ENHRY and CDR2 SYGVKD come from the germline V gene. Trimming shortened V by 6 bases and J by 3 bases, and 15 bases separated the two germline ends. The CDR3 covers 15 residues. The CDR3 DNA sequence: TGTGCCATCAGAGGAGATATTTATAACTACAATGAGCAGTTCTTC. Translating it yields CAIRGDIYNYNEQFF.

This clone was found once. This chain uses TRBV7-2 with TRBJ1-2, with 10 bases identical to TRBD1. This CDR3 contains 14 residues. After removal of 5 bases from V and 2 bases from J, the junction contained 2 bases not matched to a gene. CDR1 and CDR2 from the germline V gene are SGHTA and FQGNSA. CDR3 nucleotides: TGTGCCAGCAGCGCGACAGGGGGCAACTATGGCTACACCTTC. Protein: CASSATGGNYGYTF.

V is TRBV6-2 or TRBV6-3 and J is TRBJ2-1; 7 positions agree with TRBD2. The junction had 3 bases not matched to a gene; V was cut back by 0 bases and J by 10 bases. Germline V CDR1 and CDR2: MNHEY, SVGEGT. CDR3 length equals 13 residues. The CDR3 sequence is CASSYSGGYEQFF. The DNA for the CDR3 is TGTGCCAGCAGTTACTCGGGGGGGTACGAGCAGTTCTTC.

The V gene is TRBV19, the J gene TRBJ1-2; TRBD1 matches 10 bases. The germline V gene encodes CDR1 LNHDA and CDR2 SQIVND (reference sequence). The CDR3 sequence is 17 residues long. With 10 bases clipped from V and 4 bases from J, the junction kept 18 bases outside the gene matches. CDR3 sequence (DNA): TGTGCCACCCGGGGACAGGGGCACACCTCGACTTTCTATGGCTACACCTTC. Translated: CATRGQGHTSTFYGYTF.

The chain has TRBV6-2 or TRBV6-3 and TRBJ2-3, with a tentative D call TRBD1 (5 bases). Looked up from germline, CDR1 is MNHEY and CDR2 is SVGEGT. CDR3 length: 14 amino acids. Trimming pared 2 bases from V and 6 bases from J, leaving 12 bases between. CDR3 bases: TGTGCCAGCAGTTACGGCTACAGGACCGATACGCAGTATTTT. The encoded protein is CASSYGYRTDTQYF.

The chain combines TRBV5-1 with TRBJ2-5, with TRBD2 matching 8 bases. This CDR3 spans 16 amino acids. J lost 4 bases, V lost 4 bases, and 12 bases had no gene match. The germline V gene encodes CDR1 SGHRS and CDR2 YFSETQ. The CDR3 reads CASSATGTSLTETQYF. CDR3 in DNA: TGCGCCAGCAGCGCCACCGGGACTAGTCTTACAGAGACCCAGTACTTC.

The CDR3 protein is CASSRTANYGYTF. For the CDR3, the DNA is TGTGCCAGCAGTCGAACAGCTAACTATGGCTACACCTTC. V and J are TRBV27 and TRBJ1-2; no reliable D call. V dropped 5 bases and J dropped 0 bases, with 7 bases sitting between them. Germline CDR1 reads MNHEY; CDR2 reads SMNVEV (reference sequence). The CDR3 contains 13 residues.

This clone was detected once. The chain is built from TRBV18 and TRBJ2-7, with D tentatively TRBD1 or TRBD2 (5 bases each). CDR3 size: 12 residues. CDR1 KGHSH and CDR2 LQKENI come from the germline V gene. The V end was cut by 3 bases, the J end by 7 bases, with 10 bases between. CDR3 protein: CASSPGDGEQYF. The CDR3 DNA is TGTGCCAGCTCACCGGGGGACGGTGAGCAGTACTTC.

This sequence joins TRBV18 and TRBJ1-3, with D tentatively TRBD1 (5 bases). The V and J ends lost 8 bases and 0 bases respectively, with 14 bases between them. This CDR3 has 15 residues. Germline V lookup: CDR1 KGHSH, CDR2 LQKENI. The CDR3 coding sequence is TGTGCCAGCACGACAGTCGAGTCCTCTGGAAACACCATATATTTT. As protein: CASTTVESSGNTIYF. Complete variable domain (other parts from reference TRBV18 and TRBJ1-3): NAGVMQNPRHLVRRRGQEARLRCSPMKGHSHVYWYRQLPEEGLKFMVYLQKENIIDESGMPKERFSAEFPKEGPSILRIQQVVRGDSAAYFCASTTVESSGNTIYFGEGSWLTVV.

The gene calls are TRBV6-2 or TRBV6-3 and TRBJ1-1; 8 bases match TRBD1. Looked up from germline, CDR1 is MNHEY and CDR2 is SVGEGT. This CDR3 contains 16 residues. After removal of 4 bases from V and 3 bases from J, the junction contained 10 bases not matched to a gene. The CDR3 DNA reads TGTGCCAGCAGTTTCCTCGACAGGGGATGGGACACTGAAGCTTTCTTT. This gives the protein CASSFLDRGWDTEAFF.

V and J are TRBV7-6 and TRBJ2-5; no definite D call. Germline V lookup: CDR1 SGHVS, CDR2 FNYEAQ. The CDR3 length is 12 residues. V was clipped by 4 bases and J by 5 bases, with 8 bases between them. The CDR3 nucleotides are TGTGCCAGCAGCTCTATAACGGAGACCCAGTACTTC. Translation: CASSSITETQYF.

The chain uses TRBV7-2 and TRBJ1-5; no firm D call. V dropped 5 bases and J dropped 3 bases, with 11 bases sitting between them. Germline CDR1 reads SGHTA; CDR2 reads FQGNSA. The CDR3 is made up of 14 amino acids. CDR3 coding DNA: TGTGCCAGCAGCCACGTAGCAGTCAATCAGCCCCAGCATTTT. Translation: CASSHVAVNQPQHF.

The chain couples TRBV30 to TRBJ2-1, with TRBD2 as a possible D gene (5 bases). Looked up from germline, CDR1 is GTSNPN and CDR2 is SVGIG (reference sequence). V lost 4 bases and J 7 bases, leaving 11 bases between the germline ends. CDR3 size: 12 residues. CDR3 amino acids: CAWKRAANEQFF. DNA for the CDR3: TGTGCCTGGAAGAGGGCAGCGAATGAGCAGTTCTTC.

The chain couples TRBV19 to TRBJ2-1; 7 bases align to TRBD2. There are 15 residues in the CDR3. Per germline, CDR1 LNHDA and CDR2 SQIVND (reference sequence). The V segment lost 2 bases and the J segment 4 bases; nucleotides outside the gene matches: 5. Here the CDR3 DNA reads TGTGCCAGTAGTATACTAGCGGAGGGATACAATGAGCAGTTCTTC. As protein: CASSILAEGYNEQFF.

V gene TRBV2 combines with J gene TRBJ1-2; TRBD1 aligns across 12 bases. V gave up 1 base and J gave up 6 bases; unmatched junction bases: 9. CDR1 is SNHLY and CDR2 is FYNNEI in the germline V gene. This CDR3 has 17 amino acids. The CDR3 is CASSEDRDRGPSNGYTF. CDR3 in DNA: TGTGCCAGCAGTGAAGATAGGGACAGGGGGCCTTCGAATGGCTACACCTTC.

V and J are TRBV18 and TRBJ2-1, with D perhaps matching TRBD2 (6 bases). V was shortened by 6 bases and J by 5 bases, with 11 bases between the two germline ends. Germline V lookup: CDR1 KGHSH, CDR2 LQKENI. CDR3 length: 13 amino acids. The CDR3: CASSLGLNNEQFF. CDR3 DNA: TGTGCCAGCTCCTTGGGACTGAACAATGAGCAGTTCTTC.

The chain employs TRBV7-3 and TRBJ2-2; 8 bases line up with TRBD1. Germline-derived CDR1 and CDR2 are SGHTA and FQGTGA. The V segment lost 3 bases and the J segment 1 base; nucleotides outside the gene matches: 4. This CDR3 is built from 16 residues. CDR3 region: CASSLTGTGNTGELFF. DNA of the CDR3: TGTGCCAGCAGCTTGACCGGGACAGGGAACACCGGGGAGCTGTTTTTT.